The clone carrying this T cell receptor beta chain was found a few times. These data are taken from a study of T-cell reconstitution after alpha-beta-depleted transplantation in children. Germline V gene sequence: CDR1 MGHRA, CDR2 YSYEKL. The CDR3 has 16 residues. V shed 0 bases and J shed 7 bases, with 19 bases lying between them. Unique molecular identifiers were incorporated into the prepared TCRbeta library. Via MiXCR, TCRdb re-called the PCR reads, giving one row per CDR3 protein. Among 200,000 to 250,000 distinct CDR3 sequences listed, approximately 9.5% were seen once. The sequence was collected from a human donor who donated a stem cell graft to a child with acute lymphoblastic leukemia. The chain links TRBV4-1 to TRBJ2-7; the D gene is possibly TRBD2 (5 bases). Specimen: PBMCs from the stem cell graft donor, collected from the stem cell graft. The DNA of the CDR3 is TGCGCCAGCAGCCAAGAGAGTTCGGGAACGTTCGGGGAGCAGTACTTC. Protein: CASSQESSGTFGEQYF.